The 5 T cell receptor beta chains presented below share a single source sample, sequenced in a study of cytomegalovirus exposure and HLA in healthy donors. Primers: 60 Vbeta forward and 13 Jbeta reverse. TCRdb's table, derived via immunoSEQ multiplex PCR, lists solely in-frame clones and lacks some. The sample lists about 130,000 clones; roughly 69% were seen once. Sequencing was performed on PBMCs. These receptors were collected from a human donor in good health.

The gene calls are TRBV30 and TRBJ1-5; possible D gene TRBD1, 6 bases. This CDR3 is built from 14 residues. Trimming stripped 4 bases from V and 0 bases from J, with 10 bases between. From germline, CDR1 is GTSNPN and CDR2 SVGIG (reference sequence). The CDR3, as DNA: TGTGCCTGGAACACAGGGCATAGCAATCAGCCCCAGCATTTT. Residues: CAWNTGHSNQPQHF.

The gene calls are TRBV5-6 and TRBJ2-5, with TRBD2 matching 9 bases. Germline CDR1 reads SGHDT; CDR2 reads YYEEEE. Germline trimming cut 2 bases from V and 0 bases from J; bases unmatched to any gene: 11. This CDR3 region has 18 residues. The CDR3 DNA follows: TGTGCCAGCAGCTTTGTTAGGCTAGCGGGGAGGTACCAAGAGACCCAGTACTTC. This encodes CASSFVRLAGRYQETQYF.

J is TRBJ1-6 and V is TRBV6-5; the match to TRBD1 covers 9 bases. Germline CDR1 is MNHEY and CDR2 is SVGAGI. The CDR3 is 15 residues long. With V trimmed by 5 bases and J by 10 bases, 9 bases remained unmatched. The CDR3 reads CASSRAGTGMSPLHF. In nucleotides, the CDR3 is TGTGCCAGCAGTCGCGCCGGGACAGGGATGTCACCCCTCCACTTT.

The chain has TRBV30 and TRBJ2-5, with 12 nucleotides matching TRBD2. The DNA end is a closer match to TRBJ2-7, so the J assignment may be wrong. The CDR3 spans 14 residues. From germline, CDR1 is GTSNPN and CDR2 SVGIG (reference sequence). The CDR3 loop is CAWSGTSGIYEQYF. As DNA, the CDR3 is TGTGCCTGGAGTGGGACTAGCGGGATCTACGAGCAGTACTTC.

This chain connects TRBV7-2 to TRBJ1-4, with D tentatively TRBD1 (6 bases). Per the germline V gene, CDR1 is SGHTA and CDR2 is FQGNSA. Trimming cost V 5 bases and J 8 bases, with 21 bases left between them. The CDR3 consists of 16 residues. The CDR3 sequence: CASSPNSGGRWEKLFF. CDR3 in DNA: TGTGCCAGCAGCCCTAACTCGGGGGGCCGATGGGAAAAACTGTTTTTT.